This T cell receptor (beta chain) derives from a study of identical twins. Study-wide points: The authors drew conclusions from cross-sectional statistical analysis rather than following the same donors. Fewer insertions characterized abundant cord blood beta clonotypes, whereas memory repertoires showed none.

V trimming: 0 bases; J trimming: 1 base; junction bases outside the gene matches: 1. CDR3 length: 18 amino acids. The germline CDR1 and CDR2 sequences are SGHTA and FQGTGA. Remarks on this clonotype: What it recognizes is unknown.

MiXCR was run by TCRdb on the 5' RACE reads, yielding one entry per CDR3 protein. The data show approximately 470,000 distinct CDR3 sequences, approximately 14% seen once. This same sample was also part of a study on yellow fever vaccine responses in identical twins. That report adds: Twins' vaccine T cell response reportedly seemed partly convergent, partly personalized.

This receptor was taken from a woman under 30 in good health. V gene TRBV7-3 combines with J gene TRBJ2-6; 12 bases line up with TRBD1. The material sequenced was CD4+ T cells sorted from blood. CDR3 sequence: CASSLTGQGASGANVLTF. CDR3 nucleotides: TGTGCCAGCAGCTTAACGGGACAGGGGGCATCTGGGGCCAACGTCCTGACTTTC.